Each of the 24 T cell receptor beta chains below was sequenced from the same sample in a study of T cell changes during pregnancy in multiple sclerosis. The protocol was immunoSEQ multiplex PCR, while the TCRdb copy is restricted to in-frame clones and leaves out a portion. The sample includes some 19,000 clones, approximately 89% of them seen just once. The sequencing used CD8+ T cells from peripheral blood mononuclear cells, collected after pregnancy. The receptor source for this set is a female donor in good health, enrolled as a control in a pregnancy study.

V usage is TRBV6-5 and J usage is TRBJ2-1, with D maybe TRBD2 (7 bases). V dropped 1 base and J dropped 6 bases, with 13 bases sitting between them. Germline V lookup: CDR1 MNHEY, CDR2 SVGAGI. The CDR3 contains 15 residues. The CDR3 coding sequence is TGTGCCAGCAGTTACTATTCGGGGGGCCGCAATGAGCAGTTCTTC. Translated, it gives CASSYYSGGRNEQFF.

V is TRBV27 and J is TRBJ2-1, with D possibly being TRBD2 (5 bases). Between the trimmed V and J ends, which lost 5 bases and 4 bases, there was a span of 9 bases. This CDR3 is built from 13 residues. In germline, CDR1 is MNHEY, CDR2 SMNVEV (reference sequence). Written as DNA, the CDR3 is TGTGCCAGCAGTAGTCTAGCTTACAATGAGCAGTTCTTC. This gives the protein CASSSLAYNEQFF.

The CDR3 is CASSIDLTGGAFF. DNA for the CDR3: TGTGCCAGTAGTATAGATCTGACAGGGGGGGCTTTCTTT. The chain recombines TRBV19 with TRBJ1-1; 9 bases agree with TRBD1. The CDR3 sequence is 13 residues long. Trimming cost V 0 bases and J 11 bases; bases outside gene matches: 4. CDR1 is LNHDA, CDR2 SQIVND, per germline (reference sequence).

This clone is termed medium-sized. The genes are TRBV11-2 and TRBJ1-3; unclear D gene. Per germline, CDR1 SGHAT and CDR2 FQNNGV. V lost 1 base to trimming and J lost 1 base, with 11 bases between them. The CDR3 extends over 16 amino acids. Here the CDR3 reads CASSLAAGPSGNTIYF. The CDR3 nucleotides are TGTGCCAGCAGCTTAGCGGCAGGTCCTTCTGGAAACACCATATATTTT.

The genes are TRBV27 and TRBJ1-1; 7 nucleotides agree with TRBD1. This CDR3 is built from 13 residues. Trimming removed 11 bases from V and 3 bases from J; junction bases left unmatched: 9. The V gene's germline CDR1 is MNHEY and CDR2 SMNVEV (reference sequence). The CDR3 protein is CASKGGRYTEAFF. The CDR3 DNA reads TGTGCCTCCAAAGGGGGCCGGTACACTGAAGCTTTCTTT.

V usage is TRBV27 and J usage is TRBJ2-7; tentatively, D is TRBD2 (5 bases). The V and J ends lost 5 bases and 3 bases respectively, with 5 bases between them. The germline V gene encodes CDR1 MNHEY and CDR2 SMNVEV (reference sequence). The CDR3 runs 11 residues. In DNA form, the CDR3 reads TGTGCCAGCAGTCGGGGCTACGAGCAGTACTTC. Protein sequence: CASSRGYEQYF.

The chain links TRBV4-3 to TRBJ1-2; 9 nucleotides line up with TRBD1. Germline V CDR1 and CDR2: LGHNA, YSLEER. The CDR3 totals 14 residues. The trim removed 4 bases at V and 6 bases at J, leaving 6 bases unmatched. The chain's CDR3 is CASSPDRGRNGYTF. The CDR3, as DNA: TGCGCCAGCAGCCCTGACAGGGGGAGGAATGGCTACACCTTC.

The gene calls are TRBV6-6 and TRBJ2-1; D remains ambiguous. The V end lost 7 bases, the J end lost 0 bases, and 10 bases lay between the germline ends. This CDR3 contains 14 residues. In germline, CDR1 is MNHNY, CDR2 SVGAGI (reference sequence). The CDR3 nucleotides read TGTGCCAGCAAAACTACGAGCTCCTACAATGAGCAGTTCTTC. Residues: CASKTTSSYNEQFF.

The V call is TRBV30, the J call TRBJ1-1, with D tentatively TRBD1 (5 bases). V shed 3 bases and J shed 1 base, with 9 bases lying between them. The CDR3 spans 13 residues. Per germline, CDR1 GTSNPN and CDR2 SVGIG (reference sequence). The CDR3 region is CAWRRGGNTEAFF. In DNA form, the CDR3 reads TGTGCCTGGAGGCGGGGCGGGAACACTGAAGCTTTCTTT.

The chain recombines TRBV7-9 with TRBJ2-7, with TRBD2 matching 8 bases. The junction had 6 bases not matched to a gene; V was cut back by 5 bases and J by 0 bases. CDR1 is SEHNR and CDR2 is FQNEAQ in the germline V gene (reference sequence). CDR3 length equals 15 residues. The CDR3 loop is CASSTIAGSSYEQYF. CDR3 sequence (DNA): TGTGCCAGCAGCACTATAGCGGGGAGCTCCTACGAGCAGTACTTC.

The chain is built from TRBV7-2 and TRBJ2-2; TRBD1 agrees at 12 bases. The CDR3 consists of 16 residues. Per germline, CDR1 SGHTA and CDR2 FQGNSA. Trimming took 6 bases from V and 5 from J; bases not matched to a gene: 7. The CDR3: CASSYGTGGRTGELFF. DNA for the CDR3: TGTGCCAGCAGTTATGGGACAGGGGGCCGAACCGGGGAGCTGTTTTTT.

The chain is built from TRBV5-6 and TRBJ1-2, with D uncertain. Trimming removed 0 bases at V and 3 bases at J, with 6 bases between. Germline loops: CDR1 SGHDT, CDR2 YYEEEE. The CDR3 is 13 residues long. CDR3 nucleotides: TGTGCCAGCAGCTTGGGACGGGACTATGGCTACACCTTC. This translates into CASSLGRDYGYTF.

This sequence joins TRBV11-2 and TRBJ1-4, with no clear D. Germline CDR1 SGHAT, CDR2 FQNNGV. The ends were cut back, 2 bases at V and 3 bases at J, with 13 bases in the middle. The CDR3 is 16 amino acids. The CDR3 here is CASSLSVSAPNEKLFF. Written as DNA, the CDR3 is TGTGCCAGCAGCTTATCAGTGAGCGCCCCTAATGAAAAACTGTTTTTT.

J is TRBJ2-6 and V is TRBV6-4; no reliable D call. Trimming removed 3 bases from V and 0 bases from J, with 3 bases in between. The length of the CDR3 is 14 residues. Germline loops: CDR1 MRHNA, CDR2 SNTAGT. The CDR3 loop reads CASSELSGANVLTF. Written as DNA, the CDR3 is TGTGCCAGCAGTGAACTCTCTGGGGCCAACGTCCTGACTTTC.

The count of this clone is one. V and J are TRBV4-2 and TRBJ1-1; the D gene is possibly TRBD1 (6 bases). Trimming cost V 4 bases and J 4 bases, with 10 bases left between them. The germline V gene encodes CDR1 LGHNA and CDR2 YNFKEQ. CDR3 length: 13 amino acids. The CDR3 here is CASSLTGSTEAFF. The CDR3 nucleotides are TGTGCCAGCAGCCTCACAGGGTCCACTGAAGCTTTCTTT.

The V gene is TRBV4-1, the J gene TRBJ1-2, with TRBD1 matching 11 bases. J gave up 2 bases and V 4 bases, and 3 bases lay outside the gene matches. Germline V lookup: CDR1 MGHRA, CDR2 YSYEKL. The CDR3 sequence is 15 residues long. This CDR3 reads CASSLGQGANYGYTF. CDR3 DNA sequence: TGCGCCAGCAGCCTAGGACAGGGGGCAAACTATGGCTACACCTTC.

The chain uses TRBV11-2 and TRBJ2-7; D ambiguous. Trimming shortened V by 4 bases and J by 3 bases, and 22 bases separated the two germline ends. The CDR3 runs to 17 residues. Per germline, CDR1 SGHAT and CDR2 FQNNGV. Written as DNA, the CDR3 is TGTGCCAGCAGCTGCGGTGAGAACTGCCCCGACGACTACGAGCAGTACTTC. It translates to CASSCGENCPDDYEQYF. Based on the CDR3 plus reference TRBV11-2 and TRBJ2-7, the full variable domain is EAGVAQSPRYKIIEKRQSVAFWCNPISGHATLYWYQQILGQGPKLLIQFQNNGVVDDSQLPKDRFSAERLKGVDSTLKIQPAKLEDSAVYLCASSCGENCPDDYEQYFGPGTRLTVT.

The gene calls are TRBV2 and TRBJ2-7; 9 bases fit TRBD2. V was clipped by 3 bases and J by 0 bases; unmatched bases: 3. Germline loops: CDR1 SNHLY, CDR2 FYNNEI. The CDR3 has 15 amino acids. The CDR3 DNA reads as TGTGCCAGCAGTGAGCTAGCGGGGAGCTCCTACGAGCAGTACTTC. Translation gives CASSELAGSSYEQYF.

This clone was seen once. The rearrangement joins TRBV30 to TRBJ1-2; D remains unclear. This CDR3 is built from 11 residues. CDR1 and CDR2 (germline): GTSNPN, SVGIG (reference sequence). Trimming pared 2 bases from V and 8 bases from J, leaving 9 bases between. CDR3 region: CAWSHGSGYTF. CDR3 coding DNA: TGTGCCTGGAGTCACGGGAGCGGCTACACCTTC.

This clone has just one count. This chain joins TRBV7-9 and TRBJ1-1; tentatively, D is TRBD1 (6 bases). V lost 3 bases, J lost 4 bases, and 12 bases lay in between. Per germline, CDR1 SEHNR and CDR2 FQNEAQ (reference sequence). The CDR3 has 14 amino acids. This CDR3 is CASSFTGPITEAFF. In DNA form, the CDR3 reads TGTGCCAGCAGCTTTACAGGGCCTATCACTGAAGCTTTCTTT.

The chain links TRBV4-3 to TRBJ2-4; D may be TRBD2 (6 bases). Trimming removed 8 bases at V and 0 bases at J, with 14 bases between. CDR1 and CDR2 from the germline V gene are LGHNA and YSLEER. This CDR3 is built from 15 residues. This CDR3 is CASPRVAVAKNIQYF. Here the CDR3 DNA reads TGCGCCAGCCCCCGGGTAGCGGTAGCCAAAAACATTCAGTACTTC.

The chain combines TRBV11-2 with TRBJ2-5; maybe TRBD2 (5 bases). The CDR3 totals 13 residues. In germline, CDR1 is SGHAT, CDR2 FQNNGV. V was clipped by 3 bases and J by 2 bases, with 7 bases between them. Here the CDR3 reads CASSLGVQETQYF. The CDR3 coding sequence is TGTGCCAGCAGCTTGGGAGTTCAAGAGACCCAGTACTTC.

This clone is a singleton in its sample. This chain uses TRBV13 with TRBJ2-5; perhaps TRBD1 as D (6 bases). Trimming shortened V by 8 bases and J by 4 bases, and 17 bases separated the two germline ends. This CDR3 region has 14 residues. The germline gives CDR1 PRHDT, CDR2 FYEKMQ (reference sequence). As DNA, the CDR3 is TGTGCCAGCTCCGGACAGACCCGTGGAGAGACCCAGTACTTC. As protein: CASSGQTRGETQYF.

This chain joins TRBV5-1 and TRBJ2-1, with D possibly being TRBD1 (5 bases). The germline gives CDR1 SGHRS, CDR2 YFSETQ. The V end lost 6 bases, the J end lost 2 bases, and 12 bases lay between the germline ends. The CDR3 contains 14 residues. For the CDR3, the DNA is TGCGCCAGCACAGGGCCTCCAGCCTACAATGAGCAGTTCTTC. Residues: CASTGPPAYNEQFF.